This T cell receptor (beta chain) was sequenced for a study of shared clonotypes between healthy human individuals. Study-wide background: CD4 naive and CD4 memory each took three plates per donor, while CD8 naive took two and CD8 memory one.

CDR1 is SGHVS and CDR2 is FQNEAQ in the germline V gene. This CDR3 contains 16 residues. V shed 3 bases and J shed 0 bases, with 12 bases lying between them. Clones were sequenced by immunoSEQ multiplex PCR, and TCRdb holds only the in-frame ones, with some missing. The data show about 2.2 million clones, around 93% seen once. Naive CD8 cells lacked CD45RO and underwent positive selection for CCR7, leaving out terminally differentiated effector memory CD45RA+ cells. This TCR derives from a man between 18 and 29 years old in good health. Some clones in this sample may be carry-over from other donors' samples. The sequenced material came from naive CD8+ T cells from PBMCs. This chain uses TRBV7-8 with TRBJ2-1; D gene ambiguous. The CDR3 coding sequence is TGTGCCAGCAGCTTGAAGACAACCCTCTCCTACAATGAGCAGTTCTTC. It translates to CASSLKTTLSYNEQFF. The whole variable domain, filled in from reference TRBV7-8 and TRBJ2-1, reads GAGVSQSPRYKVAKRGQDVALRCDPISGHVSLFWYQQALGQGPEFLTYFQNEAQLDKSGLPSDRFFAERPEGSVSTLKIQRTQQEDSAVYLCASSLKTTLSYNEQFFGPGTRLTVL.